One sample yielded the 2 T cell receptor beta chains listed below, sequenced in a study of shared clonotypes between healthy human individuals. The data were produced by immunoSEQ multiplex PCR, yet TCRdb's version contains in-frame clones alone and is incomplete. The sample records some 2,000,000 clones, approximately 94% being singletons. The sample was naive CD4+ T cells sorted from blood. Indicated subset: CD45RA+ positively selected. Receptor source: a young man in good health.

The V gene is TRBV27, the J gene TRBJ2-7, with 9 bases lining up with TRBD2. Per germline, CDR1 MNHEY and CDR2 SMNVEV (reference sequence). The CDR3 contains 14 residues. Trimming removed 5 bases from V and 6 bases from J; junction bases left unmatched: 8. CDR3 in amino acids: CASSRTSVAFEQYF. CDR3 DNA: TGTGCCAGCAGTCGGACTAGCGTCGCTTTCGAGCAGTACTTC.

The CDR3 is CASSIPSGSGEQYF. In nucleotides, the CDR3 is TGTGCCAGCAGTATCCCCTCAGGGTCTGGGGAGCAGTACTTC. The V call is TRBV28, the J call TRBJ2-7, with D perhaps matching TRBD1 (5 bases). CDR3 length equals 14 residues. CDR1 is MDHEN, CDR2 SYDVKM, per germline. Trimming cost V 5 bases and J 7 bases, with 18 bases left between them.